The 22 T cell receptor beta chains reported below all come from one sample, sequenced in a study of blood T cell repertoires in COVID-19. Method: immunoSEQ multiplex PCR; TCRdb's copy keeps in-frame clones and lacks some. Among roughly 80,000 clones, approximately 90% were seen once, and the ten largest hold 9.1%. Sequencing input: peripheral blood. The receptor set was obtained from a human donor in a cohort sampled during active COVID-19.

This clone came up once. V and J are TRBV19 and TRBJ1-2, with 7 bases identical to TRBD1. CDR1 is LNHDA, CDR2 SQIVND, per germline (reference sequence). The CDR3 extends over 14 amino acids. The V and J ends lost 10 bases and 2 bases, in that order; junction bases with no gene match: 10. CDR3 residues: CATSPGTDNYGYTF. CDR3 DNA sequence: TGTGCCACCAGCCCAGGGACAGACAACTATGGCTACACCTTC.

The chain has TRBV6-5 and TRBJ1-1; D is unclear. CDR1 is MNHEY and CDR2 is SVGAGI in the germline V gene. The CDR3 is 12 residues long. The germline V and J ends were trimmed by 6 bases and 1 base, with 6 bases remaining between them. The CDR3 region has the DNA TGTGCCAGCAGGTCACAGAACACTGAAGCTTTCTTT. It specifies CASRSQNTEAFF.

This clone was detected once. The chain uses TRBV7-6 and TRBJ2-1, with 10 bases fitting TRBD2. From germline, CDR1 is SGHVS and CDR2 FNYEAQ. The CDR3 extends over 16 amino acids. V was pared by 5 bases and J by 5 bases, with 9 bases of the junction left unmatched. The DNA of the CDR3 is TGTGCCAGCAGCCGACTAGCGGGTAACAGAAACAATGAGCAGTTCTTC. As protein: CASSRLAGNRNNEQFF.

This sequence joins TRBV30 and TRBJ1-6; the D gene is possibly TRBD1 (5 bases). The ends were cut back, 1 base at V and 1 base at J, with 11 bases in the middle. The CDR3 length is 16 residues. Germline V gene lookup returns CDR1 GTSNPN and CDR2 SVGIG (reference sequence). CDR3 amino acids: CAWSALRGSYNSPLHF. The CDR3 nucleotides read TGTGCCTGGAGTGCTCTAAGGGGATCCTATAATTCACCCCTCCACTTT. The full variable domain, rest sourced from reference TRBV30 and TRBJ1-6, is SQTIHQWPATLVQPVGSPLSLECTVEGTSNPNLYWYRQAAGRGLQLLFYSVGIGQISSEVPQNLSASRPQDRQFILSSKKLLLSDSGFYLCAWSALRGSYNSPLHFGNGTRLTVT.

V usage is TRBV30 and J usage is TRBJ2-2, with 7 bases identical to TRBD1. Germline lookup yields CDR1 GTSNPN and CDR2 SVGIG (reference sequence). This CDR3 spans 15 amino acids. Trimming removed 2 bases from V and 6 bases from J; junction bases left unmatched: 9. CDR3 region: CAWSWGQFEPGELFF. The DNA for the CDR3 is TGTGCCTGGAGTTGGGGACAGTTTGAACCCGGGGAGCTGTTTTTT.

This clone was observed once. This sequence joins TRBV6-5 and TRBJ2-1, with D perhaps TRBD1 (6 bases). The CDR3 totals 12 residues. In germline, CDR1 is MNHEY, CDR2 SVGAGI. Trimming left V 8 bases short and J 8 bases short, with 13 bases between. The CDR3: CASSYRADEQFF. For the CDR3, the DNA is TGTGCCAGCTCGTACAGGGCTGATGAGCAGTTCTTC.

The J gene is TRBJ1-4, the V gene TRBV6-5; D uncertain. The V and J ends lost 6 bases and 5 bases respectively, with 7 bases between them. CDR3 length equals 12 residues. CDR1 is MNHEY and CDR2 is SVGAGI in the germline V gene. This CDR3 reads CASRAGNEKLFF. The CDR3 DNA is TGTGCCAGCAGGGCGGGGAATGAAAAACTGTTTTTT.

The J gene is TRBJ1-6, the V gene TRBV15, with D maybe TRBD1 (6 bases). The CDR3 length is 17 residues. Germline assignment: CDR1 LNHNV and CDR2 YYDKDF (reference sequence). Trimming took off 1 base at V and 4 bases at J, with 14 bases between the two ends. The CDR3, as DNA: TGTGCCACCAGCAGAGGACCCCACACAGGGTATAATTCACCCCTCCACTTT. Its translation: CATSRGPHTGYNSPLHF. Using reference TRBV15 and TRBJ1-6 for the parts outside the CDR3, the full variable domain is DAMVIQNPRYQVTQFGKPVTLSCSQTLNHNVMYWYQQKSSQAPKLLFHYYDKDFNNEADTPDNFQSRRPNTSFCFLDIRSPGLGDTAMYLCATSRGPHTGYNSPLHFGNGTRLTVT.

The J gene is TRBJ1-6, the V gene TRBV5-1, with D possibly TRBD1 on 5 matching bases. Germline-derived CDR1 and CDR2 are SGHRS and YFSETQ. The CDR3 is 15 residues long. V lost 0 bases, J lost 10 bases, and 14 bases lay in between. For the CDR3, the DNA is TGCGCCAGCAGCTTGGCCGTCAGGGTGGGATCACCCCTCCACTTT. As protein: CASSLAVRVGSPLHF.

This clone was detected ten times or more. The chain links TRBV6-4 to TRBJ2-1, with D unclear. From germline, CDR1 is MRHNA and CDR2 SNTAGT. Trimming cost V 0 bases and J 0 bases, with 9 bases left between them. The CDR3 totals 16 residues. CDR3 nucleotides: TGTGCCAGCAGTGACTCGCGGTCCTCCTCCTACAATGAGCAGTTCTTC. Translating gives CASSDSRSSSYNEQFF.

The chain is built from TRBV5-8 and TRBJ2-5; 11 bases line up with TRBD1. CDR1 is SGHTS and CDR2 is YDEGEE in the germline V gene. This CDR3 contains 18 residues. Unmatched junction bases numbered 12, after V lost 0 bases and J lost 5 bases. CDR3 region: CASSLAITGQGARETQYF. As DNA, the CDR3 is TGTGCCAGCAGCTTGGCAATTACCGGACAGGGGGCGCGTGAGACCCAGTACTTC. The full variable domain, its missing parts supplied by reference TRBV5-8 and TRBJ2-5, is EAGVTQSPTHLIKTRGQQATLRCSPISGHTSVYWYQQALGLGLQFLLWYDEGEERNRGNFPPRFSGRQFPNYSSELNVNALELEDSALYLCASSLAITGQGARETQYFGPGTRLLVL.

The chain has TRBV13 and TRBJ1-3; 9 bases fit TRBD1. The germline gives CDR1 PRHDT, CDR2 FYEKMQ (reference sequence). V was pared by 5 bases and J by 4 bases, with 9 bases of the junction left unmatched. This CDR3 is built from 16 residues. CDR3 nucleotide sequence: TGTGCCAGCAGCCTAAAACAGGGGGCGCCGGGAAACACCATATATTTT. Its protein product is CASSLKQGAPGNTIYF.

This clone came up a few times. V usage is TRBV6-6 and J usage is TRBJ1-5; 10 nucleotides match TRBD1. Germline assignment: CDR1 MNHNY and CDR2 SVGAGI (reference sequence). The CDR3 sequence is 16 residues long. The trim removed 2 bases at V and 4 bases at J, leaving 5 bases unmatched. The CDR3 nucleotides are TGTGCCAGCAGTTACCGTCAGGGACAGGGGAATCAGCCCCAGCATTTT. Amino acids: CASSYRQGQGNQPQHF.

V gene TRBV25-1 combines with J gene TRBJ1-3; 9 bases are shared with TRBD1. The ends lost 0 bases at V and 2 bases at J; junction bases unmatched: 8. This CDR3 spans 18 amino acids. The germline CDR1 and CDR2 sequences are MGHDK and SYGVNS. For the CDR3, the DNA is TGTGCCAGCAGTGAATATATGGGGACAGGGACGACTGGAAACACCATATATTTT. Translation gives CASSEYMGTGTTGNTIYF.

The chain is built from TRBV27 and TRBJ2-7; TRBD2 might be the D (6 bases). CDR3 length: 15 residues. CDR1 and CDR2 from the germline V gene are MNHEY and SMNVEV (reference sequence). V shed 1 base and J shed 3 bases, with 13 bases lying between them. The CDR3 DNA reads TGTGCCAGCAGTTTATTAGCTAGCGTGATCTACGAGCAGTACTTC. It yields the protein CASSLLASVIYEQYF.

The rearrangement uses TRBV27 and TRBJ2-7; 12 bases fit TRBD1. This CDR3 contains 15 residues. The V and J ends lost 2 bases and 4 bases, in that order; junction bases with no gene match: 3. CDR1 is MNHEY, CDR2 SMNVEV, per germline (reference sequence). Written as DNA, the CDR3 is TGTGCCAGCAGTTTACGGGACAGGGGGCTGTACGAGCAGTACTTC. Translated, it gives CASSLRDRGLYEQYF.

In its sample, this clone was seen once. The chain links TRBV5-1 to TRBJ2-2, with D hard to call. This CDR3 contains 12 residues. Trimming removed 6 bases from V and 5 bases from J, with 8 bases in between. The germline V gene encodes CDR1 SGHRS and CDR2 YFSETQ. CDR3: CASKMRTGELFF. DNA for the CDR3: TGCGCCAGCAAGATGCGGACCGGGGAGCTGTTTTTT.

The J gene is TRBJ2-1, the V gene TRBV30; D may be TRBD1 (5 bases). Germline CDR1 reads GTSNPN; CDR2 reads SVGIG (reference sequence). V dropped 2 bases and J dropped 3 bases, with 11 bases sitting between them. This CDR3 has 14 residues. This chain's CDR3 is CAWSPDSFYNEQFF. In nucleotides, the CDR3 is TGTGCCTGGAGTCCTGACAGTTTCTACAATGAGCAGTTCTTC.

This clone was observed a few times. J is TRBJ1-5 and V is TRBV23-1; 11 positions match TRBD1. TRBV23-1 is flagged as an ORF with uncertain function. V shed 3 bases and J 7 bases; nucleotides not matched to a gene: 8. There are 16 residues in the CDR3. The CDR3, as DNA: TGCGCCAGCAGTCAGATGGGACAGGGGGATCGGCAGCCCCAGCATTTT. It translates to CASSQMGQGDRQPQHF.

The chain employs TRBV3-1 (or the pseudogene TRBV3-2) and TRBJ2-6, with TRBD1 identical over 9 bases. CDR1 is LGHDT and CDR2 is YNNKEL in the germline V gene (reference sequence). This CDR3 comprises 17 residues. The junction had 8 bases not matched to a gene; V was cut back by 4 bases and J by 4 bases. CDR3 coding DNA: TGTGCCAGCAGCCTCCGGGACAGGGAATTAGGGGCCAACGTCCTGACTTTC. This translates into CASSLRDRELGANVLTF.

The genes are TRBV28 and TRBJ2-2, with D possibly matching TRBD2 (6 bases). CDR1 MDHEN and CDR2 SYDVKM come from the germline V gene. CDR3 size: 13 residues. V was clipped by 6 bases and J by 6 bases, with 11 bases between them. The CDR3 is CASRYLAPGELFF. CDR3 DNA sequence: TGTGCCAGCAGATATCTAGCGCCCGGGGAGCTGTTTTTT.

The rearrangement links TRBV10-1 to TRBJ2-4; possibly TRBD1 for D (5 bases). Between the trimmed V and J ends, which lost 0 bases and 1 base, there was a span of 10 bases. The CDR3 consists of 16 residues. CDR1 WNHNN and CDR2 SYGVQD come from the germline V gene (reference sequence). The CDR3 reads CASSESGAGAKNIQYF. The CDR3 DNA follows: TGCGCCAGCAGTGAGTCAGGGGCAGGGGCCAAAAACATTCAGTACTTC.